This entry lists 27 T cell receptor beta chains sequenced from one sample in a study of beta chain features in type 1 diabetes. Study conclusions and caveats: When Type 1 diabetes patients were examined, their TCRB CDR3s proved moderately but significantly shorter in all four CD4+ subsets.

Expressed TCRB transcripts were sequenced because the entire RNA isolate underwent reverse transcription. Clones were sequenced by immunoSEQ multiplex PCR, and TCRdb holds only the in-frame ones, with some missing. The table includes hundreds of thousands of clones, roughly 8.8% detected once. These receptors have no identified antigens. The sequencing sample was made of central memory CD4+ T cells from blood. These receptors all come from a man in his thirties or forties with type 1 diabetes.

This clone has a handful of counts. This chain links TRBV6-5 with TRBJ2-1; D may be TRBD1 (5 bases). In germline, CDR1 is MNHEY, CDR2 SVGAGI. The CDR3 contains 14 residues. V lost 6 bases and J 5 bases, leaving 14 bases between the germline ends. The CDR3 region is CASSPQGWDNEQFF. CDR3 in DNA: TGTGCCAGCAGCCCCCAGGGATGGGACAATGAGCAGTTCTTC.

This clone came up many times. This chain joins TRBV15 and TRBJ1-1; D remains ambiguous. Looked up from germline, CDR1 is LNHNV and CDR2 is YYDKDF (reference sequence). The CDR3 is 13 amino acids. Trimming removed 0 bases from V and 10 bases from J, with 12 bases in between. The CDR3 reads CATSRDQRRIAFF. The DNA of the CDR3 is TGTGCCACCAGCAGAGATCAGAGGCGTATAGCTTTCTTT.

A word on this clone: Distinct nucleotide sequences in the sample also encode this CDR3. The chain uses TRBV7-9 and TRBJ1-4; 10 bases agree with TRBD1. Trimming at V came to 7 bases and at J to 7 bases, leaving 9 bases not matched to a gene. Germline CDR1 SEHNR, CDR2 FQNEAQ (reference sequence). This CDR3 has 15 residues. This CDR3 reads CASILGRTGGEKLFF. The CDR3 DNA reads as TGTGCCAGCATCCTCGGGAGGACAGGGGGTGAAAAACTGTTTTTT.

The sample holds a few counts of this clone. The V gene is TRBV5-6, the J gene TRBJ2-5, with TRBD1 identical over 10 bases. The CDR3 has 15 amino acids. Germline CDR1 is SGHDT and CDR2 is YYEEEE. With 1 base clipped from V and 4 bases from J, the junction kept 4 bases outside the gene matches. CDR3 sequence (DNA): TGTGCCAGCAGCTTGAGGACAGGGGGTAGAGAGACCCAGTACTTC. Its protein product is CASSLRTGGRETQYF.

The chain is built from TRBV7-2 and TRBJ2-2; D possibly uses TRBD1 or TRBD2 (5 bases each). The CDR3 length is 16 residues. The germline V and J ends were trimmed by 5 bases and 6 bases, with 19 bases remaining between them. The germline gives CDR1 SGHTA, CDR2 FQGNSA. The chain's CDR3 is CASSPYNGRGAGELFF. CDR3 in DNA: TGTGCCAGCAGCCCGTACAACGGTCGGGGCGCCGGGGAGCTGTTTTTT.

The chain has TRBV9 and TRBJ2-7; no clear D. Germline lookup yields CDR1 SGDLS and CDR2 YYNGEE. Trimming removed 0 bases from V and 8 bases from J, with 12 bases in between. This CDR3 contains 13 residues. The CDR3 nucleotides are TGTGCCAGCAGCGTAGAGGATGGCAGCAAGCAGTACTTC. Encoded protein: CASSVEDGSKQYF.

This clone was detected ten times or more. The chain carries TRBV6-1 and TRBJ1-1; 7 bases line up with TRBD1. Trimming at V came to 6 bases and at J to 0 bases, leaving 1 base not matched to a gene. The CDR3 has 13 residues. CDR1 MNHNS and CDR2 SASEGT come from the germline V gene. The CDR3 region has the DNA TGTGCCAGCAGGGGACAGATGAACACTGAAGCTTTCTTT. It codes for CASRGQMNTEAFF.

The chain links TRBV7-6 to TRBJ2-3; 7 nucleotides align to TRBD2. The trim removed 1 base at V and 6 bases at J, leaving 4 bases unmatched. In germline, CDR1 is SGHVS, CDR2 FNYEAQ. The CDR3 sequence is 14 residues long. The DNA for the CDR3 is TGTGCCAGCAGCTTAGGCCTGCGGGGGGATACGCAGTATTTT. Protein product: CASSLGLRGDTQYF.

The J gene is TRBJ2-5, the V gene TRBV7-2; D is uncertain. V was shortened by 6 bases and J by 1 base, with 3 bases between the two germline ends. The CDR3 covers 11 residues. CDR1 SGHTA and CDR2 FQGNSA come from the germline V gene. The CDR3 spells CASRVQETQYF. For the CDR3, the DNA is TGTGCCAGCAGGGTCCAAGAGACCCAGTACTTC.

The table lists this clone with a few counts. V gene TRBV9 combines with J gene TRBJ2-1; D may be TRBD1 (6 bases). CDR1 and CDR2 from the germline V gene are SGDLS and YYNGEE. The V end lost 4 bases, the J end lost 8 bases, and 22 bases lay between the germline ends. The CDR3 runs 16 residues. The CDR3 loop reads CASSSLEGDVGDEQFF. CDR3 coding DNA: TGTGCCAGCAGCTCTCTAGAGGGGGATGTGGGAGATGAGCAGTTCTTC.

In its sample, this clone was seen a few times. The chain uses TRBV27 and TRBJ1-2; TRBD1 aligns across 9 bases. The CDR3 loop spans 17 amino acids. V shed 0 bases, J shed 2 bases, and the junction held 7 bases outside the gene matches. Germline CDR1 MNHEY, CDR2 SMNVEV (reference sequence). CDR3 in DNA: TGTGCCAGCAGTTTATCTGGTCGGACAGGGGACAACTATGGCTACACCTTC. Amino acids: CASSLSGRTGDNYGYTF.

CDR3 sequence: CASRSHGTGELFF. As DNA, the CDR3 is TGCGCCAGCAGGAGTCACGGAACCGGGGAGCTGTTTTTT. This chain joins TRBV10-2 and TRBJ2-2; D is ambiguous. Trimming pared 6 bases from V and 5 bases from J, leaving 10 bases between. The CDR3 is made up of 13 amino acids. The germline V gene encodes CDR1 WSHSY and CDR2 SAAADI.

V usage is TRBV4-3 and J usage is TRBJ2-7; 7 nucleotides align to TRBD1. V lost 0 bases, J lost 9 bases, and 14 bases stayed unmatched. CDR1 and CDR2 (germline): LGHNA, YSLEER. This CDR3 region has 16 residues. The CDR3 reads CASSQDRQGGYEVQYF. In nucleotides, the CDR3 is TGCGCCAGCAGCCAAGATCGACAGGGTGGGTATGAGGTGCAGTACTTC.

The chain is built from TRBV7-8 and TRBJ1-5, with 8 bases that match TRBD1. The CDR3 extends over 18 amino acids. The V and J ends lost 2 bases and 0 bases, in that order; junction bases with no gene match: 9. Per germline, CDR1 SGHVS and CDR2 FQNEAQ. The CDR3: CASSLRGQGEYSNQPQHF. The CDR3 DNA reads TGTGCCAGCAGCTTACGCGGACAGGGAGAATATAGCAATCAGCCCCAGCATTTT.

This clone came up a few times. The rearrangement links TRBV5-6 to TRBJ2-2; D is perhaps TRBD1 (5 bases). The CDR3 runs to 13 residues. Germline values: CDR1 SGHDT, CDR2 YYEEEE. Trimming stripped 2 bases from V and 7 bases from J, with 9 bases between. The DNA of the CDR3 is TGTGCCAGCAGCTTAGATCAGGGCGGGGAGCTGTTTTTT. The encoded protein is CASSLDQGGELFF.

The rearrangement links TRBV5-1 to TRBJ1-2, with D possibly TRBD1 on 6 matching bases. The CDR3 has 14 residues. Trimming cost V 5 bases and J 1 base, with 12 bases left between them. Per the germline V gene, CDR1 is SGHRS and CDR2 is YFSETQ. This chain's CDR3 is CASRMTGDNYGYTF. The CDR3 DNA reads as TGCGCCAGCAGGATGACAGGAGATAACTATGGCTACACCTTC.

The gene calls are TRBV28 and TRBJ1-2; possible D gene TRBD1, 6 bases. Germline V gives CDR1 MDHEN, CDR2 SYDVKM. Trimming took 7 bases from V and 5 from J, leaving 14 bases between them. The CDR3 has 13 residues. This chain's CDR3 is CASTAQGHYGYTF. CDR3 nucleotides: TGTGCCAGCACCGCACAGGGTCATTATGGCTACACCTTC.

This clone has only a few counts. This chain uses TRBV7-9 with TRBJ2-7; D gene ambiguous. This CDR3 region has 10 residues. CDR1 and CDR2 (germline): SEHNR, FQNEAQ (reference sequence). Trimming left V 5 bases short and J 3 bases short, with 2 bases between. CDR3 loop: CASSLYEQYF. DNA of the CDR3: TGTGCCAGCAGCCTCTACGAGCAGTACTTC. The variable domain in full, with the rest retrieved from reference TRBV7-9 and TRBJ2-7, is DTGVSQNPRHKITKRGQNVTFRCDPISEHNRLYWYRQTLGQGPEFLTYFQNEAQLEKSRLLSDRFSAERPKGSFSTLEIQRTEQGDSAMYLCASSLYEQYFGPGTRLTVT.

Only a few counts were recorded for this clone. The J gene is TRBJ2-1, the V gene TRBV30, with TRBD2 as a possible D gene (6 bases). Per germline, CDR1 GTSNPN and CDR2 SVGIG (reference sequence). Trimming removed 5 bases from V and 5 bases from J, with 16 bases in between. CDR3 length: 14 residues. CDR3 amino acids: CAWGTGTGHNEQFF. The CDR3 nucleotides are TGTGCCTGGGGGACCGGGACTGGACACAATGAGCAGTTCTTC.

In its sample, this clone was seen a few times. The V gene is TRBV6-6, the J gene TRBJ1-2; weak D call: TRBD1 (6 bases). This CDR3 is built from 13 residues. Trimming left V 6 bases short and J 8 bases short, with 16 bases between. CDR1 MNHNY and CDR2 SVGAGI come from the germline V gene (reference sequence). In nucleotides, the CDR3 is TGTGCCAGCAGCCCCGAGGGGGGGAGGGGCTACACCTTC. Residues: CASSPEGGRGYTF.

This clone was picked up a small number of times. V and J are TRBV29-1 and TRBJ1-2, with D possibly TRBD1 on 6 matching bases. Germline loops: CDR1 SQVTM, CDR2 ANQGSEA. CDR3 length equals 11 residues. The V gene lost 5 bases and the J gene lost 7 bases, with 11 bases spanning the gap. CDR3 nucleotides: TGCAGCGTTTCACAGGGTTTTGGCTACACCTTC. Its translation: CSVSQGFGYTF.

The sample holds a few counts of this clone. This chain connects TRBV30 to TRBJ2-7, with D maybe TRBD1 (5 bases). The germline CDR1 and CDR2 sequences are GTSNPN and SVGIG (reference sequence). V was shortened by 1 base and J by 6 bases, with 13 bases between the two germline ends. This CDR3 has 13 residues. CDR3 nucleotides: TGTGCCTGGAGTGCGTCAGGGCTCGGCGAGCAGTACTTC. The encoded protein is CAWSASGLGEQYF.

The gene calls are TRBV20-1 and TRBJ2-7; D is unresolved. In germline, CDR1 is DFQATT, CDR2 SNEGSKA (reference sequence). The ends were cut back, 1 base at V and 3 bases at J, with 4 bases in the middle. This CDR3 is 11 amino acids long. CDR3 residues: CSARGDYEQYF. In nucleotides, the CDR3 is TGCAGTGCTAGAGGGGACTACGAGCAGTACTTC.

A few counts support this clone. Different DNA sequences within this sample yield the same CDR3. This chain's CDR3 is CASSGAGDNSPLHF. CDR3 DNA: TGTGCCAGCTCCGGGGCAGGTGATAATTCACCCCTCCACTTT. This chain uses TRBV2 with TRBJ1-6; weak D call: TRBD1 (5 bases). V lost 8 bases, J lost 5 bases, and 13 bases lay in between. CDR1 and CDR2 (germline): SNHLY, FYNNEI. CDR3 size: 14 residues.

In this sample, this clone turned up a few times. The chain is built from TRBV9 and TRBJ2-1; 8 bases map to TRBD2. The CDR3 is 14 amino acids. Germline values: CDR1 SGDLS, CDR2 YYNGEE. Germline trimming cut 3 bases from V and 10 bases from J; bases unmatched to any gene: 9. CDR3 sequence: CASSGSSLAGEQFF. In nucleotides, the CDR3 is TGTGCCAGCAGCGGCAGCTCCTTAGCGGGGGAGCAGTTCTTC. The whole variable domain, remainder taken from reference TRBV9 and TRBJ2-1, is DSGVTQTPKHLITATGQRVTLRCSPRSGDLSVYWYQQSLDQGLQFLIQYYNGEERAKGNILERFSAQQFPDLHSELNLSSLELGDSALYFCASSGSSLAGEQFFGPGTRLTVL.

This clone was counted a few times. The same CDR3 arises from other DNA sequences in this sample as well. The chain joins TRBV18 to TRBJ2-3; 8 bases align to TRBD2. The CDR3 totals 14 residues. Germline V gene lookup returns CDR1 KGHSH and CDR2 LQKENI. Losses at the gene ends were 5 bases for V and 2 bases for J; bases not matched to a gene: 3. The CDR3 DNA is TGTGCCAGCTCAAGTAGCGGGGCCACAGATACGCAGTATTTT. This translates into CASSSSGATDTQYF.

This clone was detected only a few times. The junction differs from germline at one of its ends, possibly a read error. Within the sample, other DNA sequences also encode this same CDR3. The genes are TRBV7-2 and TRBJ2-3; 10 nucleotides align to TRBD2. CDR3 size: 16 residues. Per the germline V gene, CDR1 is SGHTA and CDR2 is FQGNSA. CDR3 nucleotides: TGCGCCAGCAGCTTAGCGGGGGGCGGAACGGGAAATACGCAGTATTTT. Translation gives CASSLAGGGTGNTQYF.